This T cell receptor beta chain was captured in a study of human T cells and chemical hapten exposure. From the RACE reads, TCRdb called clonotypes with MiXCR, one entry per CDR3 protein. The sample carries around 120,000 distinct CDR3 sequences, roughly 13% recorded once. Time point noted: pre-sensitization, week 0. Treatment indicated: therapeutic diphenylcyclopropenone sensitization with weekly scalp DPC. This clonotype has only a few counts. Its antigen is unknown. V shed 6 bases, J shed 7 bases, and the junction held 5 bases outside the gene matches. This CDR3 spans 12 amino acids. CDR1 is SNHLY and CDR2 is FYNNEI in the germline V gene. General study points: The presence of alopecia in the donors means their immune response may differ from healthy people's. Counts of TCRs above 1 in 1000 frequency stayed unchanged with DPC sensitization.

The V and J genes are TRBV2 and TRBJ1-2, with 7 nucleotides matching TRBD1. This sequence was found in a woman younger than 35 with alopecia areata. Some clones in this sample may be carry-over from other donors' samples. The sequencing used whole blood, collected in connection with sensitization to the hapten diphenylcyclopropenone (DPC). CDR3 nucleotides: TGTGCCAGCAGCCGACAGGGTGTTGGCTACACCTTC. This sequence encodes CASSRQGVGYTF.